This paragraph reports one T cell receptor beta chain. Repertoires were generated with immunoSEQ multiplex PCR, while TCRdb's copy carries only in-frame clones and drops some. The data show roughly 100,000 clones, 80% seen once. Unmatched junction bases numbered 7, after V lost 5 bases and J lost 2 bases. There are 15 residues in the CDR3. Germline-derived CDR1 and CDR2 are SGHRS and YFSETQ. These data are taken from a study of Ad26.COV2.S vaccination and SARS-CoV-2 variants. This chain links TRBV5-1 with TRBJ2-1; 7 nucleotides line up with TRBD1. This sequence originates from a human donor who had recovered from COVID-19. The sequences come from peripheral blood, collected after recovery from COVID-19. The CDR3 here is CASRMTGSAYNEQFF. CDR3 bases: TGCGCCAGCAGGATGACAGGGAGCGCCTACAATGAGCAGTTCTTC.